What follows are 21 T cell receptor beta chains derived from one specimen sequenced in a study of blood T cell repertoires in COVID-19. Generated by immunoSEQ multiplex PCR, the TCRdb table keeps only in-frame clones and is missing some. The sample holds about 160,000 clones, about 88% seen once. The sequenced sample was peripheral blood. The origin of the receptors is a woman aged 55-69 years with COVID-19, enrolled during active disease.

This chain uses TRBV10-1 with TRBJ2-3, with 7 bases that match TRBD1. This CDR3 has 15 amino acids. Losses at the gene ends were 4 bases for V and 3 bases for J; bases not matched to a gene: 7. Germline V CDR1 and CDR2: WNHNN, SYGVQD (reference sequence). The CDR3 DNA follows: TGCGCCAGCAGTGGTAGACAGGGAGCGACAGATACGCAGTATTTT. This sequence encodes CASSGRQGATDTQYF.

The V gene is TRBV6-5, the J gene TRBJ1-5; 7 nucleotides align to TRBD1. V lost 10 bases, J lost 6 bases, and 6 bases stayed unmatched. Per the germline V gene, CDR1 is MNHEY and CDR2 is SVGAGI. The CDR3 spans 12 residues. This chain's CDR3 is CATDRVGQPQHF. CDR3 nucleotides: TGTGCCACCGACAGGGTTGGTCAGCCCCAGCATTTT.

This clone has just one count. CDR3 sequence reads: CSVASLAGGPYEQFF. The CDR3 DNA reads as TGCAGCGTCGCATCCCTAGCGGGGGGGCCCTATGAGCAGTTCTTC. The chain couples TRBV29-1 to TRBJ2-1, with 12 bases fitting TRBD2. V lost 6 bases and J lost 8; bases outside the gene matches: 11. Germline lookup yields CDR1 SQVTM and CDR2 ANQGSEA. This CDR3 is built from 15 residues.

The gene calls are TRBV20-1 and TRBJ1-1, with D possibly being TRBD1 (6 bases). From germline, CDR1 is DFQATT and CDR2 SNEGSKA (reference sequence). Trimming pared 2 bases from V and 10 bases from J, leaving 11 bases between. The CDR3 has 11 residues. The CDR3 sequence: CSARLPTGAFF. CDR3 bases: TGCAGTGCTAGACTACCGACAGGAGCTTTCTTT.

The genes are TRBV7-2 and TRBJ2-7, with TRBD1 matching over 8 bases. CDR1 SGHTA and CDR2 FQGNSA come from the germline V gene. V gave up 4 bases and J gave up 3 bases; unmatched junction bases: 5. The CDR3 totals 14 residues. The CDR3 sequence: CASSSGTGYYEQYF. The DNA of the CDR3 is TGTGCCAGCAGCTCAGGGACAGGTTACTACGAGCAGTACTTC.

This chain connects TRBV9 to TRBJ1-6; D possibly corresponds to TRBD1 (6 bases). Trimming took off 5 bases at V and 7 bases at J, with 16 bases between the two ends. The CDR3 runs to 15 residues. Looked up from germline, CDR1 is SGDLS and CDR2 is YYNGEE. In nucleotides, the CDR3 is TGTGCCAGCAGTACCAGGGGAGGGGACAATTCACCCCTCCACTTT. This gives the protein CASSTRGGDNSPLHF. The full variable domain, rest sourced from reference TRBV9 and TRBJ1-6, is DSGVTQTPKHLITATGQRVTLRCSPRSGDLSVYWYQQSLDQGLQFLIQYYNGEERAKGNILERFSAQQFPDLHSELNLSSLELGDSALYFCASSTRGGDNSPLHFGNGTRLTVT.

This clone was seen a single time. The chain is built from TRBV4-2 and TRBJ2-7; 7 bases are a match to TRBD1. There are 18 residues in the CDR3. V dropped 0 bases and J dropped 1; count of bases not matched to a gene: 12. Per the germline V gene, CDR1 is LGHNA and CDR2 is YNFKEQ. This CDR3 reads CASSQDRQFRDRSYEQYF. For the CDR3, the DNA is TGTGCCAGCAGCCAAGATCGACAATTCCGGGACAGATCCTACGAGCAGTACTTC.

This clone has only one observation. The CDR3 is CASSPKNTEAFF. In DNA form, the CDR3 reads TGTGCCAGCAGCCCCAAGAACACTGAAGCTTTCTTT. The chain carries TRBV7-3 and TRBJ1-1; D uncertain. V was trimmed by 5 bases and J by 1 base, leaving 5 bases between them. The CDR3 has 12 amino acids. Germline CDR1 and CDR2: SGHTA and FQGTGA.

The rearrangement links TRBV12-3 or TRBV12-4 to TRBJ1-2; 8 positions match TRBD1. The ends lost 3 bases at V and 7 bases at J; junction bases unmatched: 4. This CDR3 has 13 residues. The CDR3 nucleotides read TGTGCCAGCAGTTTCCGACAGGGGTTTGGCTACACCTTC. Amino acids: CASSFRQGFGYTF.

The chain is built from TRBV11-3 and TRBJ2-3, with 8 bases matching TRBD2. Looked up from germline, CDR1 is SGHNT and CDR2 is YENEEA. Trimming cost V 5 bases and J 1 base; bases outside gene matches: 5. The CDR3 length is 15 residues. CDR3 in amino acids: CASSLSGSGTDTQYF. The CDR3 DNA reads TGTGCCAGCAGCCTAAGCGGGAGTGGCACAGATACGCAGTATTTT.

Here the CDR3 reads CASSHKLGHEQFF. In DNA form, the CDR3 reads TGTGCCAGCAGCCACAAATTGGGCCATGAGCAGTTCTTC. The rearrangement links TRBV14 to TRBJ2-1, with D hard to call. V dropped 3 bases and J dropped 8 bases, with 11 bases sitting between them. Germline CDR1 SGHDN, CDR2 FVKESK. This CDR3 spans 13 amino acids. Filled out from reference TRBV14 and TRBJ2-1, the complete variable domain reads EAGVTQFPSHSVIEKGQTVTLRCDPISGHDNLYWYRRVMGKEIKFLLHFVKESKQDESGMPNNRFLAERTGGTYSTLKVQPAELEDSGVYFCASSHKLGHEQFFGPGTRLTVL.

This clone showed up just a few times. V gene TRBV15 combines with J gene TRBJ2-5; 10 bases map to TRBD2. The CDR3 is 16 residues long. V shed 1 base, J shed 5 bases, and the junction held 7 bases outside the gene matches. Germline-derived CDR1 and CDR2 are LNHNV and YYDKDF (reference sequence). The chain's CDR3 is CATSRAAGLAFETQYF. The CDR3 nucleotides read TGTGCCACCAGCAGAGCCGCGGGACTAGCGTTCGAGACCCAGTACTTC. Full variable domain (rest looked up from reference TRBV15 and TRBJ2-5): DAMVIQNPRYQVTQFGKPVTLSCSQTLNHNVMYWYQQKSSQAPKLLFHYYDKDFNNEADTPDNFQSRRPNTSFCFLDIRSPGLGDTAMYLCATSRAAGLAFETQYFGPGTRLLVL.

J is TRBJ2-1 and V is TRBV18, with 9 bases fitting TRBD1. Germline loops: CDR1 KGHSH, CDR2 LQKENI. V shed 6 bases and J 4 bases; nucleotides not matched to a gene: 4. This CDR3 is built from 14 residues. The CDR3 sequence is CASSSGTGYNEQFF. In nucleotides, the CDR3 is TGTGCCAGCTCGTCCGGGACAGGGTACAATGAGCAGTTCTTC.

The chain carries TRBV25-1 and TRBJ1-2; the D gene is possibly TRBD1 (5 bases). The CDR3 spans 12 residues. Trimming took off 8 bases at V and 7 bases at J, with 14 bases between the two ends. CDR1 and CDR2 from the germline V gene are MGHDK and SYGVNS. The CDR3 protein is CASGSRTSGYTF. In DNA form, the CDR3 reads TGTGCCAGCGGTTCACGGACAAGTGGCTACACCTTC.

The J gene is TRBJ1-1, the V gene TRBV3-1 (or the pseudogene TRBV3-2); 7 bases line up with TRBD1. Germline CDR1 and CDR2: LGHDT and YNNKEL (reference sequence). This CDR3 has 12 amino acids. V trimming: 6 bases; J trimming: 6 bases; junction bases outside the gene matches: 4. DNA of the CDR3: TGTGCCAGCAGGTTGACAGGGTCTGAAGCTTTCTTT. As protein: CASRLTGSEAFF.

This clone was observed a handful of times. The V gene is TRBV6-1, the J gene TRBJ2-7, with D maybe TRBD1 (5 bases). Looked up from germline, CDR1 is MNHNS and CDR2 is SASEGT. V was clipped by 0 bases and J by 4 bases, with 7 bases between them. The CDR3 consists of 13 residues. The CDR3 coding sequence is TGTGCCAGCAGTGAAGCGGCAGGGTACGAGCAGTACTTC. As protein: CASSEAAGYEQYF.

V usage is TRBV6-1 and J usage is TRBJ1-1; 9 nucleotides line up with TRBD1. J was trimmed by 5 bases and V by 3 bases; bases with no gene match: 7. This CDR3 has 15 amino acids. The germline CDR1 and CDR2 sequences are MNHNS and SASEGT. CDR3 coding DNA: TGTGCCAGCAGTGACCAGACAGGGGGTGGGACTGAAGCTTTCTTT. Protein product: CASSDQTGGGTEAFF.

V gene TRBV27 combines with J gene TRBJ2-6; 7 nucleotides match TRBD1. Germline V gene data show CDR1 as MNHEY and CDR2 as SMNVEV (reference sequence). The V gene end was trimmed by 5 bases and the J gene end by 2 bases; junction bases not matched to a gene: 0. The CDR3 sequence is 14 residues long. The CDR3 loop reads CASSGQAGANVLTF. CDR3 nucleotide sequence: TGTGCCAGCAGTGGACAGGCTGGGGCCAACGTCCTGACTTTC.

The chain combines TRBV25-1 with TRBJ1-3; TRBD1 aligns across 8 bases. Germline trimming cut 3 bases from V and 3 bases from J; bases unmatched to any gene: 1. This CDR3 contains 14 residues. Germline V lookup: CDR1 MGHDK, CDR2 SYGVNS. This CDR3 is CASSDRGLGNTIYF. The CDR3 nucleotides are TGTGCCAGCAGTGACAGGGGGCTTGGAAACACCATATATTTT.

The chain carries TRBV14 and TRBJ1-6; D unclear. This CDR3 region has 14 residues. Germline values: CDR1 SGHDN, CDR2 FVKESK. V lost 3 bases and J lost 4, with 7 bases in between. The CDR3 spells CASSQGRYNSPLHF. The CDR3 coding sequence is TGTGCCAGCAGCCAGGGGAGGTATAATTCACCCCTCCACTTT.

This chain's CDR3 is CASSWTSGLNEQYF. The CDR3 DNA follows: TGTGCCAGTAGCTGGACTAGCGGGTTGAACGAGCAGTACTTC. The rearrangement links TRBV19 to TRBJ2-7; 11 bases map to TRBD2. Germline CDR1 is LNHDA and CDR2 is SQIVND (reference sequence). The CDR3 sequence is 14 residues long. V trimming: 6 bases; J trimming: 5 bases; junction bases outside the gene matches: 6.